Below, one TCR beta chain is given with its context. What it binds is unknown. The sample belongs to a study of cytomegalovirus exposure and HLA in healthy donors. Study observations and caveats: The classifier was said to identify cytomegalovirus status with high specificity and sensitivity. Presence/absence results assume similar sequencing depth per donor, which may not hold.

Primers for the PCR totalled 60 Vbeta and 13 Jbeta. Produced via immunoSEQ multiplex PCR; TCRdb's table is partial and in-frame only. The table has 180,000 or so clones, 75% to 85% seen once; the top ten hold approximately 1.4%. Germline V gives CDR1 MNHEY, CDR2 SVGAGI. The CDR3 has 16 amino acids. The chain is built from TRBV6-5 and TRBJ2-5, with TRBD2 matching over 15 bases. TRBJ2-7 matches the DNA end more closely, so the J call is doubtful. Sequenced material: PBMCs. This clonotype was obtained from a man between 18 and 29 years old in good health and CMV-seronegative. The CDR3 loop is CASSYGLAGGPYEQYF. Written as DNA, the CDR3 is TGTGCCAGCAGTTACGGACTAGCGGGAGGGCCCTACGAGCAGTACTTC.